This entry lists 32 T cell receptor beta chains sequenced from one sample in a study of OX40 agonist ivuxolimab in advanced cancers. Generated by immunoSEQ multiplex PCR, the TCRdb table keeps only in-frame clones and is missing some. The sample includes about 38,000 clones, about 72% seen only once; the top ten take roughly a fifth. The material sequenced was CD4+ or CD8+ T cells sorted from blood, taken in a trial of the OX40 agonist ivuxolimab. These receptors all stem from an adult with an advanced solid tumor such as melanoma, head and neck, liver or kidney cancer.

The rearrangement uses TRBV2 and TRBJ1-1; D is perhaps TRBD1 (6 bases). Per germline, CDR1 SNHLY and CDR2 FYNNEI. The CDR3 is 13 residues long. Trimming stripped 6 bases from V and 0 bases from J, with 8 bases between. The CDR3 DNA follows: TGTGCCAGCAGGGGACAACTGAACACTGAAGCTTTCTTT. Protein: CASRGQLNTEAFF.

The gene calls are TRBV30 and TRBJ1-1; tentatively, D is TRBD1 (6 bases). V was shortened by 2 bases and J by 2 bases, with 15 bases between the two germline ends. The CDR3 runs 15 residues. Per the germline V gene, CDR1 is GTSNPN and CDR2 is SVGIG (reference sequence). The CDR3 sequence is CAWSRETGSNTEAFF. CDR3 coding DNA: TGTGCCTGGAGTAGAGAAACAGGGTCAAACACTGAAGCTTTCTTT.

The CDR3 DNA reads TGTGCCATCTCCCCTGACTGGAACACTGAAGCTTTCTTT. Translated, it gives CAISPDWNTEAFF. The V and J genes are TRBV2 and TRBJ1-1, with unresolved D. Germline CDR1 and CDR2: SNHLY and FYNNEI. The CDR3 covers 13 residues. Trimming shortened V by 10 bases and J by 1 base, and 13 bases separated the two germline ends.

This chain links TRBV27 with TRBJ1-5, with D perhaps TRBD1 (5 bases). Germline V gene sequence: CDR1 MNHEY, CDR2 SMNVEV (reference sequence). V lost 1 base and J 2 bases, leaving 9 bases between the germline ends. CDR3 size: 15 residues. The CDR3 loop reads CASSLLGRGNQPQHF. CDR3 DNA: TGTGCCAGCAGTTTATTGGGCAGGGGCAATCAGCCCCAGCATTTT.

This chain joins TRBV29-1 and TRBJ1-1; D is uncertain. The V end was cut by 7 bases, the J end by 8 bases, with 11 bases between. The CDR3 is 10 residues long. Germline V gives CDR1 SQVTM, CDR2 ANQGSEA. DNA of the CDR3: TGCAGCGGGGGTCACCCGGAAGCTTTCTTT. It specifies CSGGHPEAFF.

This chain connects TRBV6-6 to TRBJ2-7, with 7 positions matching TRBD2. This CDR3 has 16 residues. J lost 6 bases, V lost 5 bases, and 16 bases had no gene match. Germline loops: CDR1 MNHNY, CDR2 SVGAGI (reference sequence). This chain's CDR3 is CASSPGVGGVGGEQYF. CDR3 in DNA: TGTGCCAGCAGTCCTGGAGTGGGAGGGGTGGGGGGCGAGCAGTACTTC.

The chain has TRBV19 and TRBJ2-7; 11 bases map to TRBD1. Germline values: CDR1 LNHDA, CDR2 SQIVND (reference sequence). The length of the CDR3 is 16 residues. The ends lost 6 bases at V and 1 base at J; junction bases unmatched: 8. The CDR3 region has the DNA TGTGCCAGTAGCTTAGACCGGGACAGGGGGTCCTACGAGCAGTACTTC. It specifies CASSLDRDRGSYEQYF.

This chain connects TRBV6-5 to TRBJ1-5, with TRBD1 identical over 9 bases. V dropped 4 bases and J dropped 2; count of bases not matched to a gene: 6. Germline V gives CDR1 MNHEY, CDR2 SVGAGI. The CDR3 loop spans 16 amino acids. The CDR3, as DNA: TGTGCCAGCAGTTCTCGGGACAGGGCCCGCAATCAGCCCCAGCATTTT. Translation: CASSSRDRARNQPQHF.

The chain recombines TRBV6-6 with TRBJ2-7; no firm D call. The CDR3 totals 12 residues. Germline loops: CDR1 MNHNY, CDR2 SVGAGI (reference sequence). V was cut by 7 bases and J by 6 bases, with 13 bases left in between. The CDR3 DNA reads as TGTGCCAGCAACGACCGGTTCGGCGAGCAGTACTTC. Its translation is CASNDRFGEQYF.

V usage is TRBV10-3 and J usage is TRBJ2-5, with 11 positions matching TRBD2. Trimming removed 5 bases from V and 1 base from J; junction bases left unmatched: 3. The germline V gene has CDR1 ENHRY and CDR2 SYGVKD. This CDR3 has 15 amino acids. CDR3 coding DNA: TGTGCCATCAGTACTAGCGGGGGCCTCCAAGAGACCCAGTACTTC. Residues: CAISTSGGLQETQYF.

This sequence joins TRBV5-4 and TRBJ2-7; the match to TRBD2 covers 9 bases. Germline assignment: CDR1 SGHNT and CDR2 YYREEE (reference sequence). This CDR3 region has 16 residues. J lost 4 bases, V lost 0 bases, and 8 bases had no gene match. The CDR3 is CASSLAGSGGRYEQYF. As DNA, the CDR3 is TGTGCCAGCAGCTTGGCGGGTAGCGGGGGTAGGTACGAGCAGTACTTC.

The chain uses TRBV5-5 and TRBJ1-2; the D gene is possibly TRBD1 (5 bases). The V end was cut by 2 bases, the J end by 5 bases, with 25 bases between. The CDR3 loop spans 18 amino acids. Germline V CDR1 and CDR2: SGHKS, YYEKEE (reference sequence). The CDR3 spells CASSFLEWGIQPYYGYTF. The DNA for the CDR3 is TGTGCCAGCAGCTTTTTGGAGTGGGGGATACAGCCCTATTATGGCTACACCTTC.

This clone is a singleton in its sample. The chain combines TRBV7-6 with TRBJ1-5; D uncertain. This CDR3 has 13 residues. Trimming took off 1 base at V and 15 bases at J, with 16 bases between the two ends. The V gene's germline CDR1 is SGHVS and CDR2 FNYEAQ. The CDR3 sequence: CASSLDLTAKRHF. The CDR3, as DNA: TGTGCCAGCAGCTTAGATTTAACAGCGAAAAGGCATTTT.

The chain joins TRBV7-2 to TRBJ1-1; no clear D gene. CDR1 is SGHTA and CDR2 is FQGNSA in the germline V gene. The CDR3 is made up of 12 amino acids. Trimming stripped 4 bases from V and 8 bases from J, with 11 bases between. The CDR3 bases are TGTGCCAGCAGCTCCGGTGGCCAGGAAGCTTTCTTT. It translates to CASSSGGQEAFF.

V usage is TRBV4-3 and J usage is TRBJ1-6, with TRBD1 identical over 10 bases. V was clipped by 5 bases and J by 10 bases; unmatched bases: 5. Germline V CDR1 and CDR2: LGHNA, YSLEER. This CDR3 region has 14 residues. DNA of the CDR3: TGCGCCAGCAGCAGGGGGACAGGGGAATCACCCCTCCACTTT. Translation gives CASSRGTGESPLHF.

This clone appeared a few times. This sequence joins TRBV7-3 and TRBJ1-1; 7 bases fit TRBD1. With 6 bases clipped from V and 5 bases from J, the junction kept 9 bases outside the gene matches. Germline V gives CDR1 SGHTA, CDR2 FQGTGA. This CDR3 comprises 14 residues. The CDR3 nucleotides read TGTGCCAGCAGGAAAGGGGGCCTGGGGACTGAAGCTTTCTTT. Translation: CASRKGGLGTEAFF.

The chain combines TRBV7-2 with TRBJ1-2, with unresolved D. Trimming stripped 1 base from V and 2 bases from J, with 5 bases between. The germline gives CDR1 SGHTA, CDR2 FQGNSA. The CDR3 is 13 residues long. The CDR3 is CASSLDSNYGYTF. The CDR3, as DNA: TGTGCCAGCAGCTTAGACAGCAACTATGGCTACACCTTC.

The CDR3 DNA sequence: TGCACCAGCAGCCAAGATGTCGGGGCCAACGAGCAGTACTTC. Its protein is CTSSQDVGANEQYF. This sequence joins TRBV1 and TRBJ2-7. TRBV1 is marked as a pseudogene. This CDR3 comprises 14 residues.

V and J are TRBV6-4 and TRBJ1-2; 8 bases agree with TRBD1. The CDR3 runs to 16 residues. The germline V gene has CDR1 MRHNA and CDR2 SNTAGT. V shed 0 bases and J 8 bases; nucleotides not matched to a gene: 11. The CDR3 bases are TGTGCCAGCAGTGACTCGTCTGGCAGGGGGCTAGAGGGCTACACCTTC. Encoded protein: CASSDSSGRGLEGYTF.

The CDR3 protein is CASSPRGGPQHF. The CDR3 nucleotides are TGTGCCAGCAGTCCCCGGGGTGGGCCCCAGCATTTT. J is TRBJ1-5 and V is TRBV27; D uncertain. V lost 5 bases to trimming and J lost 9 bases, with 11 bases between them. CDR3 length: 12 amino acids. CDR1 and CDR2 from the germline V gene are MNHEY and SMNVEV (reference sequence).

This clone was detected only once. The gene calls are TRBV7-2 and TRBJ2-5; the D gene could be TRBD1 or TRBD2 (6 bases each). CDR1 is SGHTA, CDR2 FQGNSA, per germline. Trimming removed 5 bases from V and 5 bases from J, with 12 bases in between. CDR3 size: 13 residues. Written as DNA, the CDR3 is TGTGCCAGCAGCCCACCGGGGGCGGAGACCCAGTACTTC. This sequence encodes CASSPPGAETQYF. Full variable domain (outside the CDR3, taken from reference TRBV7-2 and TRBJ2-5): GAGVSQSPSNKVTEKGKDVELRCDPISGHTALYWYRQSLGQGLEFLIYFQGNSAPDKSGLPSDRFSAERTGGSVSTLTIQRTQQEDSAVYLCASSPPGAETQYFGPGTRLLVL.

The rearrangement joins TRBV5-6 to TRBJ2-3; D uncertain. Looked up from germline, CDR1 is SGHDT and CDR2 is YYEEEE. V lost 1 base to trimming and J lost 4 bases, with 4 bases between them. The length of the CDR3 is 12 residues. The CDR3 reads CASSLFADTQYF. The CDR3 DNA sequence: TGTGCCAGCAGCTTGTTCGCAGATACGCAGTATTTT.

The chain uses TRBV7-9 and TRBJ1-4, with D possibly TRBD1 on 5 matching bases. The CDR3 consists of 15 residues. The germline V gene encodes CDR1 SEHNR and CDR2 FQNEAQ (reference sequence). Trimming pared 5 bases from V and 4 bases from J, leaving 14 bases between. The CDR3 region is CASSRSTVSNEKLFF. The CDR3 DNA reads as TGTGCCAGCAGCCGATCGACAGTGAGTAATGAAAAACTGTTTTTT. The entire variable domain, with the rest obtained from reference TRBV7-9 and TRBJ1-4, is as follows: DTGVSQNPRHKITKRGQNVTFRCDPISEHNRLYWYRQTLGQGPEFLTYFQNEAQLEKSRLLSDRFSAERPKGSFSTLEIQRTEQGDSAMYLCASSRSTVSNEKLFFGSGTQLSVL.

This chain joins TRBV27 and TRBJ2-1; perhaps TRBD2 as D (6 bases). This CDR3 contains 12 residues. The germline V and J ends were trimmed by 5 bases and 7 bases, with 9 bases remaining between them. CDR1 is MNHEY and CDR2 is SMNVEV in the germline V gene (reference sequence). The CDR3: CASSEAGNEQFF. CDR3 in DNA: TGTGCCAGCAGTGAAGCGGGTAATGAGCAGTTCTTC.

The chain employs TRBV9 and TRBJ1-2; no definite D call. Germline V lookup: CDR1 SGDLS, CDR2 YYNGEE. This CDR3 has 15 amino acids. Trimming stripped 2 bases from V and 5 bases from J, with 16 bases between. The CDR3 sequence: CASSVNEVGLYGYTF. The CDR3 DNA is TGTGCCAGCAGCGTCAACGAAGTGGGTTTGTATGGCTACACCTTC.

The chain is built from TRBV2 and TRBJ2-5; TRBD1 aligns across 7 bases. The DNA end is a closer match to TRBJ2-7, so the J assignment may be wrong. CDR1 is SNHLY and CDR2 is FYNNEI in the germline V gene. The CDR3 extends over 14 amino acids. The CDR3 loop reads CASSERGPSYEQYF. CDR3 nucleotides: TGTGCCAGCAGTGAGAGGGGGCCCTCCTACGAGCAGTACTTC.

The chain uses TRBV27 and TRBJ1-1, with D perhaps matching TRBD1 (5 bases). The CDR3 is 15 residues long. V lost 3 bases to trimming and J lost 0 bases, with 11 bases between them. CDR1 is MNHEY and CDR2 is SMNVEV in the germline V gene (reference sequence). DNA for the CDR3: TGTGCCAGCAGTTTCCTGACAGAAATGAACACTGAAGCTTTCTTT. Protein: CASSFLTEMNTEAFF.

This clone was seen once. The J gene is TRBJ1-2, the V gene TRBV9; unclear D gene. The CDR3 consists of 14 residues. The germline V gene encodes CDR1 SGDLS and CDR2 YYNGEE. V shed 0 bases and J shed 0 bases, with 6 bases lying between them. As DNA, the CDR3 is TGTGCCAGCAGCGTAGGGTCATCTAACTATGGCTACACCTTC. Translating gives CASSVGSSNYGYTF. Full variable domain (outside the CDR3, taken from reference TRBV9 and TRBJ1-2): DSGVTQTPKHLITATGQRVTLRCSPRSGDLSVYWYQQSLDQGLQFLIQYYNGEERAKGNILERFSAQQFPDLHSELNLSSLELGDSALYFCASSVGSSNYGYTFGSGTRLTVV.

V usage is TRBV2 and J usage is TRBJ2-3; 8 nucleotides match TRBD1. The CDR3 has 14 amino acids. CDR1 SNHLY and CDR2 FYNNEI come from the germline V gene. V was pared by 4 bases and J by 2 bases, with 2 bases of the junction left unmatched. The CDR3 nucleotides read TGTGCCAGCAGTGGGGGACAGGTCACAGATACGCAGTATTTT. Its translation: CASSGGQVTDTQYF.

This clone was seen only once. This rearrangement joins TRBV2 to TRBJ2-3; no clear D. Germline CDR1 and CDR2: SNHLY and FYNNEI. V lost 7 bases and J 6 bases, leaving 14 bases between the germline ends. CDR3 length: 13 residues. The CDR3 protein is CASTSLGLDTQYF. The CDR3 bases are TGTGCCAGCACCTCTTTGGGTTTGGATACGCAGTATTTT.

This clone was seen just once. V is TRBV27 and J is TRBJ1-2; D is uncertain. Trimming left V 5 bases short and J 3 bases short, with 10 bases between. This CDR3 is built from 13 residues. Germline CDR1 is MNHEY and CDR2 is SMNVEV (reference sequence). Written as DNA, the CDR3 is TGTGCCAGCAGTCAACACAAGTACTATGGCTACACCTTC. Translating it yields CASSQHKYYGYTF.

This clone was counted a single time. The chain couples TRBV7-3 to TRBJ1-2; D is perhaps TRBD1 (6 bases). Germline lookup yields CDR1 SGHTA and CDR2 FQGTGA. The CDR3 sequence is 13 residues long. V dropped 5 bases and J dropped 2 bases, with 9 bases sitting between them. The CDR3 sequence is CASSADRNYGYTF. The CDR3 DNA reads TGTGCCAGCAGCGCCGACAGGAACTATGGCTACACCTTC.